These 18 T cell receptor beta chains were sequenced from one sample in a study of blood T cell repertoires in COVID-19. The data were produced by immunoSEQ multiplex PCR, yet TCRdb's version contains in-frame clones alone and is incomplete. The data show more than 300,000 clones, more than 70% seen once. The specimen was peripheral blood. The source is a woman aged 70-85 years with COVID-19, enrolled during active disease.

The CDR3 region is CASSSPLDSSGNTIYF. CDR3 in DNA: TGTGCCAGCAGCTCGCCATTGGACAGCTCTGGAAACACCATATATTTT. The chain has TRBV7-6 and TRBJ1-3; tentatively, D is TRBD1 (6 bases). Trimming stripped 4 bases from V and 0 bases from J, with 13 bases between. The CDR3 runs to 16 residues. Germline lookup yields CDR1 SGHVS and CDR2 FNYEAQ.

The DNA for the CDR3 is TGTGCCAGCTCACCACTTATACAGGGGGACACTGAAGCTTTCTTT. Translated: CASSPLIQGDTEAFF. The chain links TRBV18 to TRBJ1-1; TRBD1 matches 8 bases. V was clipped by 1 base and J by 3 bases; unmatched bases: 4. Germline values: CDR1 KGHSH, CDR2 LQKENI. The CDR3 covers 15 residues.

The rearrangement links TRBV29-1 to TRBJ1-2; no clear D gene. Germline CDR1 reads SQVTM; CDR2 reads ANQGSEA. V was shortened by 5 bases and J by 4 bases, with 14 bases between the two germline ends. The CDR3 is made up of 13 amino acids. The CDR3 DNA is TGCAGCGTTCCGGCCGCGGGGTTCTATGGCTACACCTTC. This encodes CSVPAAGFYGYTF.

The chain is built from TRBV5-1 and TRBJ2-2; the match to TRBD2 covers 10 bases. The CDR3 consists of 15 residues. The germline gives CDR1 SGHRS, CDR2 YFSETQ. V lost 1 base and J lost 4; bases outside the gene matches: 1. CDR3 sequence reads: CASSLTSGVTGELFF. CDR3 DNA sequence: TGCGCCAGCAGCTTGACTAGCGGGGTCACCGGGGAGCTGTTTTTT.

The J gene is TRBJ2-1, the V gene TRBV19, with TRBD2 identical over 13 bases. Germline assignment: CDR1 LNHDA and CDR2 SQIVND (reference sequence). The CDR3 sequence is 15 residues long. With V trimmed by 6 bases and J by 4 bases, 3 bases remained unmatched. DNA for the CDR3: TGTGCCAGTAGCACTAGCGGGGGGGATTACAATGAGCAGTTCTTC. Translation: CASSTSGGDYNEQFF.

This clone was counted only a few times. J is TRBJ1-1 and V is TRBV6-2 or TRBV6-3; D is unresolved. V shed 5 bases and J shed 1 base, with 14 bases lying between them. Germline assignment: CDR1 MNHEY and CDR2 SVGEGT. The CDR3 extends over 15 amino acids. The CDR3, as DNA: TGTGCCAGCAGTCGAGACTTAACGGGGAACACTGAAGCTTTCTTT. Translation: CASSRDLTGNTEAFF.

The chain couples TRBV7-2 to TRBJ2-3; D unresolved. Trimming took 7 bases from V and 4 from J, leaving 6 bases between them. The CDR3 has 11 residues. Germline lookup yields CDR1 SGHTA and CDR2 FQGNSA. For the CDR3, the DNA is TGTGCCAGCACCCTAGCAGATACGCAGTATTTT. This encodes CASTLADTQYF.

This clone has just one count. The chain recombines TRBV27 with TRBJ1-2; the D is unclear. The CDR3 contains 14 residues. CDR1 and CDR2 (germline): MNHEY, SMNVEV (reference sequence). Trimming removed 1 base at V and 2 bases at J, with 8 bases between. The CDR3 nucleotides read TGTGCCAGCAGTTTATGGCCGGGGAACTATGGCTACACCTTC. Translating it yields CASSLWPGNYGYTF.

The table lists this clone with a few counts. V is TRBV5-1 and J is TRBJ1-2; TRBD1 matches at 9 bases. The J segment lost 6 bases and the V segment lost 4 bases, leaving 13 bases of the junction unmatched. The V gene's germline CDR1 is SGHRS and CDR2 YFSETQ. The CDR3 is made up of 16 amino acids. The CDR3 here is CASSTGTGQRLDGYTF. Written as DNA, the CDR3 is TGCGCCAGCAGCACCGGGACAGGGCAGCGTTTGGATGGCTACACCTTC.

This clone was counted a single time. The chain carries TRBV7-2 and TRBJ1-6; 9 positions agree with TRBD1. The CDR3 runs to 15 residues. V was pared by 4 bases and J by 13 bases, with 11 bases of the junction left unmatched. CDR1 and CDR2 from the germline V gene are SGHTA and FQGNSA. As DNA, the CDR3 is TGTGCCAGCAGCTCCCCGGGACAGGGTGCTAGGCCCCTCCACTTT. Translated, it gives CASSSPGQGARPLHF.

The rearrangement links TRBV24-1 to TRBJ2-1; 7 positions match TRBD1. V trimming: 4 bases; J trimming: 8 bases; junction bases outside the gene matches: 7. The CDR3 has 14 amino acids. Germline CDR1 and CDR2: KGHDR and SFDVKD. The chain's CDR3 is CATSDRGQEDEQFF. CDR3 coding DNA: TGTGCCACCAGTGACCGTGGACAGGAAGATGAGCAGTTCTTC.

The chain combines TRBV18 with TRBJ1-2, with D perhaps matching TRBD1 (5 bases). Trimming removed 3 bases at V and 0 bases at J, with 5 bases between. Germline CDR1 is KGHSH and CDR2 is LQKENI. This CDR3 spans 13 amino acids. The CDR3 reads CASSPDTNYGYTF. The CDR3 bases are TGTGCCAGCTCACCGGACACTAACTATGGCTACACCTTC. The whole variable domain, filled in from reference TRBV18 and TRBJ1-2, reads NAGVMQNPRHLVRRRGQEARLRCSPMKGHSHVYWYRQLPEEGLKFMVYLQKENIIDESGMPKERFSAEFPKEGPSILRIQQVVRGDSAAYFCASSPDTNYGYTFGSGTRLTVV.

The chain has TRBV30 and TRBJ1-3; TRBD1 aligns across 12 bases. The germline V gene has CDR1 GTSNPN and CDR2 SVGIG (reference sequence). V lost 6 bases and J lost 4; bases outside the gene matches: 7. The CDR3 consists of 15 residues. CDR3 DNA: TGTGCCTGCCCGGGACAGGGGGCTTTGGGAAACACCATATATTTT. Protein sequence: CACPGQGALGNTIYF.

DNA of the CDR3: TGTGCCAGCAGCTTGGGAGGGACTATACAAACCCACGAGCAGTACTTC. Its protein is CASSLGGTIQTHEQYF. V usage is TRBV5-4 and J usage is TRBJ2-7, with 7 bases that match TRBD2. CDR1 and CDR2 (germline): SGHNT, YYREEE (reference sequence). V shed 0 bases, J shed 5 bases, and the junction held 11 bases outside the gene matches. The CDR3 extends over 16 amino acids.

The V and J genes are TRBV5-1 and TRBJ2-3, with 8 bases identical to TRBD1. Germline lookup yields CDR1 SGHRS and CDR2 YFSETQ. This CDR3 is built from 17 residues. Trimming at V came to 0 bases and at J to 1 base, leaving 7 bases not matched to a gene. DNA for the CDR3: TGCGCCAGCAGCTTGGACCCCCCGACAGGGGGCACAGATACGCAGTATTTT. Protein sequence: CASSLDPPTGGTDTQYF.

V gene TRBV7-2 combines with J gene TRBJ1-3, with TRBD1 identical over 9 bases. Germline V lookup: CDR1 SGHTA, CDR2 FQGNSA. There are 16 residues in the CDR3. With 4 bases clipped from V and 3 bases from J, the junction kept 7 bases outside the gene matches. CDR3 loop: CASSSTGGLYGNTIYF. The CDR3 coding sequence is TGTGCCAGCAGCTCGACAGGGGGTCTGTATGGAAACACCATATATTTT.

The chain carries TRBV5-4 and TRBJ2-3, with D unresolved. The V gene lost 4 bases and the J gene lost 5 bases, with 11 bases spanning the gap. The CDR3 loop spans 13 amino acids. Per germline, CDR1 SGHNT and CDR2 YYREEE (reference sequence). Here the CDR3 DNA reads TGTGCCAGCAGCGGAGACCTTGGAGATACGCAGTATTTT. It yields the protein CASSGDLGDTQYF.

The chain is built from TRBV7-9 and TRBJ2-3; 9 nucleotides agree with TRBD2. CDR1 and CDR2 (germline): SEHNR, FQNEAQ (reference sequence). V gave up 5 bases and J gave up 2 bases; unmatched junction bases: 5. The CDR3 sequence is 15 residues long. This chain's CDR3 is CASSPKRGDTDTQYF. CDR3 bases: TGTGCCAGCAGCCCTAAGCGGGGGGACACAGATACGCAGTATTTT.